Sequencing of this TCR beta chain was carried out in a study of tumor and adjacent non-tumor tissue in lung cancer (dated by TCRdb to between 2017 and 2018). In terms of the full investigation: The cohort included around eleven adenocarcinoma, 2 squamous cell carcinoma and 1 small cell lung cancer patients. In total, sequencing yielded over 95 million productive TCRbeta reads, which works out to an average of around 3.9 million reads per sample. For each patient, one tumor sample and one normal lung sample were taken, giving thirty paired specimens that underwent TCRbeta CDR3 sequencing. The 15 enrolled patients, of whom 10 were men and 5 were women, were aged about 31 to 76 years and were diagnosed with TNM stage I to III disease. Using bulk TCRbeta repertoires from over 14 lung cancer patients, the study set lung tumor tissue side by side with matched distant non-tumor lung tissue.

Library preparation used multiplex PCR. Instrument used: Illumina HiSeq 2500. Following protocols modified from ARM-PCR, the researchers constructed TCRbeta libraries through three rounds of nested PCR with primers (Table S4). Before sequencing, PCR products of 200-500 bp were excised from the gel and purified with the QIAquick gel extraction kit. Turning to the authors' computational methods: Reads were cleaned with Trimmomatic, merged with FLASH into complete CDR3 sequences, and assigned to V(D)J germline segments with MiTCR. Clonal diversity was computed as the inverse Simpson's index with VDJtools. A read counted as productive if the sequence was in-frame and lacked a premature stop codon. The public reads were quality trimmed at Q25 with fastp and then assembled into clones with MiXCR by TCRdb, keeping productive beta chains. Rows with one shared CDR3 protein collapse into an entry with the most common genes and DNA. TCRdb, not the original authors, processed these V and J calls. The sample yields some 80,000 distinct CDR3 sequences; 75% to 85% were counted once. The ten largest clones represent 20% to 25% of the sample.

Summary of the overall study and its limitations: Tumor tissue showed significantly higher TCR diversity (inverse Simpson) than normal lung tissue, at roughly 390 vs 170 (P = 0.0075, Mann-Whitney U test). Only roughly 16 patients were included in the cohort, and the need for larger samples and more detailed clinical data was noted by the authors. Peripheral blood was not sequenced, so blood TCRbeta repertoires in these lung cancer patients were not examined. The top 100 clones made up a significantly larger cumulative share of the repertoire in normal lung than in tumor tissue. TCR diversity was significantly higher in younger patients, and greater tumor TCR diversity was associated with shorter overall survival and shorter disease-free survival. The sequencing platform is not named in the methods, and unique molecular identifiers are not mentioned.

V loses 7 bases, J loses 2 bases, and the germline ends lie 19 bases apart. The CDR3 spans 16 residues, from the cysteine through the phenylalanine. Just CDR3 DNA is preserved here, 48 bases in frame from base 1. Looking up the germline V gene yields CDR1 MNHNS and CDR2 SASEGT. RNA was isolated from bulk unsorted tissue, and RNA quality was assessed with a NanoDrop ND-1000 and an Agilent 2100. Normal lung samples were distant non-tumor tissue taken more than 3 cm from the tumor edge. Donors were newly diagnosed lung cancer patients admitted for thoracic surgery in China between August and November 2014, without prior chemotherapy. Anyone who had undergone radiotherapy or chemotherapy before, or who had another cancer at the same time, was left out of the study. Pieces of surgical tissue measuring roughly 1-2.3 cm3 were kept in RNAlater solution and stored at -80 degrees C until use. Note on this clonotype: This clone's antigen is unknown. Base quality data are lacking; no much larger clone is found one base away.

This TCR was recovered from a woman aged 45-65 years with non-small cell lung cancer. The sample comprised distant non-tumor lung tissue. The chain is encoded by TRBV6-1 joined to TRBJ2-3, with the D call tentatively TRBD1 or TRBD2, each fitting 5 bases. The CDR3 is CASNAQTEGFTDTQYF. The nucleotides are TGTGCCAGCAATGCCCAGACAGAGGGCTTCACAGATACGCAGTATTTT.